Following are 16 T cell receptor beta chains from one sample sequenced in a study of cytomegalovirus exposure and HLA in healthy donors. Primers included in the PCR were 60 Vbeta and 13 Jbeta primers. The table came from immunoSEQ multiplex PCR; TCRdb's copy has only in-frame clones and leaves some out. The top ten hold under 7% of the sample, which has tens of thousands of clones, more than 60% seen once. The sequencing input was PBMCs. These receptor sequences come from a man aged 18 to 30 in good health and CMV-seropositive.

The chain links TRBV13 to TRBJ2-1; 11 nucleotides agree with TRBD2. The V gene end was trimmed by 7 bases and the J gene end by 6 bases; junction bases not matched to a gene: 8. The germline CDR1 and CDR2 sequences are PRHDT and FYEKMQ (reference sequence). The length of the CDR3 is 15 residues. The CDR3 loop is CASTRGLAGGNEQFF. The CDR3 nucleotides are TGTGCCAGCACCCGGGGGCTAGCGGGAGGCAATGAGCAGTTCTTC.

The J gene is TRBJ2-7, the V gene TRBV5-1; D is possibly TRBD1 (6 bases). V gave up 5 bases and J gave up 1 base, with 10 bases separating them. Germline V gives CDR1 SGHRS, CDR2 YFSETQ. The CDR3 has 13 amino acids. The CDR3 loop reads CASRGDNSYEQYF. Written as DNA, the CDR3 is TGCGCCAGCAGGGGGGACAATTCCTACGAGCAGTACTTC.

This clone was detected once. This chain joins TRBV4-1 and TRBJ1-4, with 10 nucleotides matching TRBD1. Germline CDR1 reads MGHRA; CDR2 reads YSYEKL. V was pared by 0 bases and J by 3 bases, with 7 bases of the junction left unmatched. The CDR3 consists of 18 residues. The CDR3 nucleotides read TGCGCCAGCAGCCAAGAGACAGGGGGCAGGTTCGCTAATGAAAAACTGTTTTTT. This encodes CASSQETGGRFANEKLFF.

The chain uses TRBV1 and TRBJ1-1; the table assigns TRBD1, which was not confirmed against the DNA. TRBV1 is classified as a pseudogene. The CDR3 is 13 amino acids. CDR3 residues: CTSSQGQGTEAFF. CDR3 DNA sequence: TGCACCAGCAGCCAAGGTCAGGGTACTGAAGCTTTCTTT.

The CDR3 sequence: CATSRVNNEQFF. CDR3 in DNA: TGTGCCACCAGCAGAGTAAACAATGAGCAGTTCTTC. V usage is TRBV15 and J usage is TRBJ2-1; D unresolved. CDR1 and CDR2 (germline): LNHNV, YYDKDF (reference sequence). The CDR3 is made up of 12 amino acids. V lost 1 base and J 5 bases, leaving 3 bases between the germline ends.

This clone has only one observation. This chain uses TRBV4-1 with TRBJ2-1, with 8 positions matching TRBD2. This CDR3 spans 17 amino acids. Trimming took 6 bases from V and 5 from J; bases not matched to a gene: 15. Germline V gives CDR1 MGHRA, CDR2 YSYEKL. The chain's CDR3 is CASSLFFTSGSNNEQFF. CDR3 DNA: TGCGCCAGCAGTCTATTCTTTACTAGCGGTTCAAACAATGAGCAGTTCTTC.

The chain recombines TRBV29-1 with TRBJ2-7; the match to TRBD2 covers 12 bases. The CDR3 extends over 14 amino acids. Per germline, CDR1 SQVTM and CDR2 ANQGSEA. V shed 3 bases, J shed 2 bases, and the junction held 2 bases outside the gene matches. The CDR3: CSVDGLAGTYEQYF. The DNA for the CDR3 is TGCAGCGTTGATGGACTAGCGGGGACCTACGAGCAGTACTTC.

V and J are TRBV15 and TRBJ2-2; 8 bases line up with TRBD2. CDR3 length: 16 residues. Germline loops: CDR1 LNHNV, CDR2 YYDKDF (reference sequence). V was pared by 1 base and J by 2 bases, with 3 bases of the junction left unmatched. This CDR3 reads CATSRVGGANTGELFF. CDR3 bases: TGTGCCACCAGCAGAGTCGGGGGGGCCAACACCGGGGAGCTGTTTTTT.

This rearrangement joins TRBV10-1 to TRBJ2-5; a possible D gene is TRBD2 (6 bases). From germline, CDR1 is WNHNN and CDR2 SYGVQD (reference sequence). The CDR3 covers 13 residues. Trimming shortened V by 2 bases and J by 4 bases, and 8 bases separated the two germline ends. This chain's CDR3 is CASSERGLETQYF. The DNA for the CDR3 is TGCGCCAGCAGTGAGCGGGGGTTAGAGACCCAGTACTTC.

The CDR3 DNA reads TGCGCCAGCTCCGGACAGGGGTACATTCAGTACTTC. Encoded protein: CASSGQGYIQYF. This chain links TRBV5-1 with TRBJ2-4, with 9 bases fitting TRBD1. Germline V gene lookup returns CDR1 SGHRS and CDR2 YFSETQ. With V trimmed by 7 bases and J by 8 bases, 4 bases remained unmatched. The length of the CDR3 is 12 residues.

V gene TRBV5-4 combines with J gene TRBJ1-1; 7 positions match TRBD1. CDR3 length: 14 residues. V was pared by 4 bases and J by 6 bases, with 9 bases of the junction left unmatched. Germline loops: CDR1 SGHNT, CDR2 YYREEE (reference sequence). CDR3 sequence: CASSPGQREAEAFF. The CDR3 coding sequence is TGTGCCAGCAGCCCGGGACAGAGGGAAGCTGAAGCTTTCTTT.

This clone showed up just a few times. This chain uses TRBV5-1 with TRBJ2-1; 7 positions agree with TRBD2. Looked up from germline, CDR1 is SGHRS and CDR2 is YFSETQ. The CDR3 loop spans 14 amino acids. With 0 bases clipped from V and 8 bases from J, the junction kept 5 bases outside the gene matches. The CDR3 reads CASSLAPGRDEQFF. The CDR3 nucleotides are TGCGCCAGCAGCTTGGCGCCAGGGAGGGATGAGCAGTTCTTC.

The gene calls are TRBV4-1 and TRBJ2-7; 11 nucleotides line up with TRBD2. The CDR3 has 19 amino acids. CDR1 MGHRA and CDR2 YSYEKL come from the germline V gene. The trim removed 6 bases at V and 1 base at J, leaving 17 bases unmatched. The DNA of the CDR3 is TGCGCCAGCAGTCGTACCGGGACTAGCGGTTCCTTTGGGTCCTACGAGCAGTACTTC. It is translated as CASSRTGTSGSFGSYEQYF.

This chain connects TRBV2 to TRBJ1-5; no clear D gene. Germline V gene data show CDR1 as SNHLY and CDR2 as FYNNEI. V was trimmed by 4 bases and J by 2 bases, leaving 15 bases between them. This CDR3 spans 16 amino acids. The CDR3 is CASSGEAGNRNQPQHF. The CDR3, as DNA: TGTGCCAGCAGTGGAGAAGCGGGCAATCGCAATCAGCCCCAGCATTTT.

The chain carries TRBV5-1 and TRBJ1-1; D possibly corresponds to TRBD1 (6 bases). Deletions cut 4 bases from V and 5 bases from J, with 18 bases between. Germline CDR1 and CDR2: SGHRS and YFSETQ. The CDR3 has 15 amino acids. CDR3 protein: CASSVGGTGGTEAFF. DNA of the CDR3: TGCGCCAGCAGCGTCGGGGGCACGGGGGGGACTGAAGCTTTCTTT.

The rearrangement joins TRBV28 to TRBJ1-3; 7 positions match TRBD1. V dropped 6 bases and J dropped 2; count of bases not matched to a gene: 4. CDR3 size: 14 residues. The germline CDR1 and CDR2 sequences are MDHEN and SYDVKM. This CDR3 is CASRWDRTGNTIYF. CDR3 DNA: TGTGCCAGCAGGTGGGACAGAACTGGAAACACCATATATTTT.